The rows below give T cell receptor beta chains drawn from one sample of a study of CD8 T cells in ankylosing spondylitis. In TCRdb, the 5' RACE reads were re-called with MiXCR into one record per CDR3 protein. The repertoire holds about 90,000 distinct CDR3 sequences, 9% seen once, with 30% in the top ten. What was sequenced was blood, either unsorted or a sorted T cell fraction (not recorded which). The receptors shown here come from a male donor with ankylosing spondylitis. Both conserved end residues are trimmed from each CDR3.

J: TRBJ1-5
V: TRBV20-1
CDR3: SARVVGGVNQPQH

J: TRBJ1-5
V: TRBV27
CDR3: ASSISEYSNQPQH

J: TRBJ2-1
V: TRBV5-1
CDR3: ASSEDTSNRWRAFDNEQF

J: TRBJ2-1
V: TRBV24-1
CDR3: ATSDLFYNEQF

J: TRBJ1-5
V: TRBV28
CDR3: ASSPSWADNQPQH

J: TRBJ1-2
V: TRBV29-1
CDR3: SVEGNGGGGYGYT

J: TRBJ1-3
V: TRBV5-1
CDR3: ASSLPGNTIY

J: TRBJ2-7
V: TRBV30
CDR3: AWSVIGDSEQY

J: TRBJ2-6
V: TRBV12-3/TRBV12-4
CDR3: ASSSGQGGANVLT

J: TRBJ1-2
V: TRBV12-3/TRBV12-4
CDR3: ASSWGNGYT

J: TRBJ1-5
V: TRBV27
CDR3: ASSLYRLPRANQPQH

J: TRBJ1-2
V: TRBV20-1
CDR3: SARVAGGSYYGYT

J: TRBJ2-2
V: TRBV20-1
CDR3: SAQPGVAPNTGELF

J: TRBJ2-1
V: TRBV7-7
CDR3: ASSLTGKPFEQF

J: TRBJ2-1
V: TRBV4-1
CDR3: ASSLSTSDHNEQF

J: TRBJ2-1
V: TRBV3-1
CDR3: ASSQDRIAGGLYNEQF

J: TRBJ1-1
V: TRBV14
CDR3: ASSQVARDSRAF

J: TRBJ2-7
V: TRBV7-8
CDR3: ASSRDRIYEQY

J: TRBJ2-7
V: TRBV5-5
CDR3: ASSLDFNYEQY

J: TRBJ2-7
V: TRBV11-2
CDR3: ASSAGSSYEQY

J: TRBJ2-7
V: TRBV12-3/TRBV12-4
CDR3: ASSRLARLDEQY

J: TRBJ1-1
V: TRBV14
CDR3: ASSQDLTVAAF

J: TRBJ1-1
V: TRBV27
CDR3: ASRSLPNTEAF

J: TRBJ1-2
V: TRBV12-3/TRBV12-4
CDR3: ASSLVQMNGYT

J: TRBJ2-1
V: TRBV3-1
CDR3: ASSRETDAYNEQF

J: TRBJ2-3
V: TRBV11-1
CDR3: ASSPQLAGVDKGDTQY

J: TRBJ2-2
V: TRBV27
CDR3: ASSLSIGDANTGELF

J: TRBJ2-5
V: TRBV11-2
CDR3: ASSLFYIKGGSSGIETQY

J: TRBJ2-3
V: TRBV7-9
CDR3: ASSASSGSIDTQY

J: TRBJ2-1
V: TRBV28
CDR3: ASSIEDTQTNEQF

J: TRBJ2-1
V: TRBV12-5
CDR3: ASGLAGGGPYNEQF

J: TRBJ1-2
V: TRBV10-2
CDR3: ASSEGFTGLQGYGYT

J: TRBJ2-1
V: TRBV7-9
CDR3: ASSYYTGMANEQF

J: TRBJ2-3
V: TRBV4-2
CDR3: ASSQTGLTDTQY

J: TRBJ1-5
V: TRBV27
CDR3: ASQFKGGEGNQPQH

J: TRBJ2-1
V: TRBV7-9
CDR3: ASSFSRAQF

J: TRBJ1-1
V: TRBV20-1
CDR3: SGQHPPEAF

J: TRBJ2-1
V: TRBV10-2
CDR3: ASGDSDRGRGNEQF

J: TRBJ2-1
V: TRBV9
CDR3: ASSVATSGLSNEQF

J: TRBJ1-1
V: TRBV19
CDR3: ASSIEGAGTEAF

J: TRBJ2-7
V: TRBV7-9
CDR3: ASSLNQGYEQY

J: TRBJ2-2
V: TRBV5-1
CDR3: ASSSSGSGELF

J: TRBJ2-7
V: TRBV5-5
CDR3: AGSFGLEREQY

J: TRBJ1-4
V: TRBV6-1
CDR3: ASTDGGEKLF

J: TRBJ1-1
V: TRBV27
CDR3: ASSPGQITEAF

J: TRBJ2-7
V: TRBV5-1
CDR3: ASSEYYEQY

J: TRBJ2-7
V: TRBV7-9
CDR3: ASSSDPDYEQY

J: TRBJ2-3
V: TRBV4-1
CDR3: ASSQDKPGGDTQY

J: TRBJ2-7
V: TRBV12-3/TRBV12-4
CDR3: ASSHPDSLNPYEQY

J: TRBJ2-7
V: TRBV11-2
CDR3: ASSTGLSYEQY

J: TRBJ2-1
V: TRBV6-2/TRBV6-3
CDR3: ASSVDRSYNEQF

J: TRBJ2-6
V: TRBV5-5
CDR3: ASSFGTGESGANVLT

J: TRBJ2-3
V: TRBV7-2
CDR3: ASSPGASGKADTQY

J: TRBJ2-1
V: TRBV24-1
CDR3: ATSDSEYNEQF

J: TRBJ1-3
V: TRBV24-1
CDR3: ATSGTDGNTIY

J: TRBJ1-1
V: TRBV27
CDR3: ASSSTGGAF

J: TRBJ1-1
V: TRBV7-2
CDR3: ASSLVTGGANAF

J: TRBJ2-5
V: TRBV5-1
CDR3: ASSSLGVRREGQETQY